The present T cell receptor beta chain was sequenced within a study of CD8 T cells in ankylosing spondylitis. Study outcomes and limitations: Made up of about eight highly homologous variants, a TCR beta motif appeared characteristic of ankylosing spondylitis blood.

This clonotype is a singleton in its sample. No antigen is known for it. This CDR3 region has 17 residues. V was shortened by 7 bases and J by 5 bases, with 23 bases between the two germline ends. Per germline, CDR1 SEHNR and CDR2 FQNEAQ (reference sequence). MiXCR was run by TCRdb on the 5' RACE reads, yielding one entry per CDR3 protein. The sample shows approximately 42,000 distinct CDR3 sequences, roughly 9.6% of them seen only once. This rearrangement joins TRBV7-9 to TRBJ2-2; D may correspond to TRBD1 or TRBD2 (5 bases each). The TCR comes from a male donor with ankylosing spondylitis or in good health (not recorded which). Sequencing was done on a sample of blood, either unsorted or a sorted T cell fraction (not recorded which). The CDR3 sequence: CASIPQPQGRRTGELFF. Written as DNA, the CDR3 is TGTGCCAGCATCCCTCAACCCCAGGGACGTCGGACCGGGGAGCTGTTTTTT. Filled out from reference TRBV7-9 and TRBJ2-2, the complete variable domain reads DTGVSQNPRHKITKRGQNVTFRCDPISEHNRLYWYRQTLGQGPEFLTYFQNEAQLEKSRLLSDRFSAERPKGSFSTLEIQRTEQGDSAMYLCASIPQPQGRRTGELFFGEGSRLTVL.